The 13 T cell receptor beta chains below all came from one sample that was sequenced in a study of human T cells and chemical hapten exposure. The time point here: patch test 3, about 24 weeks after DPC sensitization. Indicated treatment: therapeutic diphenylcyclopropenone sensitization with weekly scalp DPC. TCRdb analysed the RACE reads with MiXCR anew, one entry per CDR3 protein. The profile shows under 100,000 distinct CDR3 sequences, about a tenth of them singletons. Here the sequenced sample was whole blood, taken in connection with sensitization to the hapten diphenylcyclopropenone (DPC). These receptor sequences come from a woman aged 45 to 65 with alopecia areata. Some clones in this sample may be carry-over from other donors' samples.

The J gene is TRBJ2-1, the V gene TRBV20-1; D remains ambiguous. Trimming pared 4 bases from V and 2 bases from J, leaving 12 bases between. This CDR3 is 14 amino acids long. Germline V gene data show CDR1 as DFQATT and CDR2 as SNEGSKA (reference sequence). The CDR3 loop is CSAMGGRAYNEQFF. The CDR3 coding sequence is TGCAGTGCTATGGGCGGAAGGGCCTACAATGAGCAGTTCTTC.

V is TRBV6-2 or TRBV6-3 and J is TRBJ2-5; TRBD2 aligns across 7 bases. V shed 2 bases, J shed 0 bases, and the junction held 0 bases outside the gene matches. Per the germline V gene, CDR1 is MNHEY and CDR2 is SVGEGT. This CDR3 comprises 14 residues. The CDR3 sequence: CASSYGTNQETQYF. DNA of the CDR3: TGTGCCAGCAGTTACGGGACTAACCAAGAGACCCAGTACTTC.

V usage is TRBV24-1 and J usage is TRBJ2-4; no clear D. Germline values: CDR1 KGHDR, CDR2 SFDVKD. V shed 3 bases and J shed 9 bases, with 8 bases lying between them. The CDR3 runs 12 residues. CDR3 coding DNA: TGTGCCACCAGTGATCTCCTCGGCATTCAGTACTTC. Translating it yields CATSDLLGIQYF.

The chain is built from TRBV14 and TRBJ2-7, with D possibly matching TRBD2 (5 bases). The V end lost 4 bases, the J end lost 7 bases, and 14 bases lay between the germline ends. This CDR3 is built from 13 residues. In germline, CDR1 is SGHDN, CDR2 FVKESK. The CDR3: CASSPGFFGEQYF. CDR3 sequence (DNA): TGTGCCAGCAGCCCGGGGTTTTTTGGGGAGCAGTACTTC.

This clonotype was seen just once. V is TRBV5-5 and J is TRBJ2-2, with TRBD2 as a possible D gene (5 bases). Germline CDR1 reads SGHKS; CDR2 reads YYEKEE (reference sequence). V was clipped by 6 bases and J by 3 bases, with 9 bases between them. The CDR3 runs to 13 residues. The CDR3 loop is CASNGVDTGELFF. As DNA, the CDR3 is TGTGCCAGCAACGGGGTGGACACCGGGGAGCTGTTTTTT.

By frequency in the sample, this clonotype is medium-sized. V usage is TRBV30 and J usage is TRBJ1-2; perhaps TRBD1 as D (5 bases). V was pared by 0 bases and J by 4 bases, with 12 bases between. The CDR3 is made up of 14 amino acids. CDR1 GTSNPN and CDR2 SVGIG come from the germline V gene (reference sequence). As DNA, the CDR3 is TGTGCCTGGAGTGTGGGGCAGTCGGTCTATGGCTACACCTTC. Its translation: CAWSVGQSVYGYTF.

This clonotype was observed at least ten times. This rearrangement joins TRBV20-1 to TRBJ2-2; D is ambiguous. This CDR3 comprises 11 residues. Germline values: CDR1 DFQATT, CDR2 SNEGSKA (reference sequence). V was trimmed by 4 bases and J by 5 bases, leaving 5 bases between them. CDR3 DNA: TGCAGTGCTACCCGGACCGGGGAGCTGTTTTTT. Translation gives CSATRTGELFF.

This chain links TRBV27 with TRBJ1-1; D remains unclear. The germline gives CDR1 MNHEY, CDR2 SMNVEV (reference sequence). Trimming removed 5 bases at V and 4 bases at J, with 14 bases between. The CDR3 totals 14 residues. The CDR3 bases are TGTGCCAGCAGTGTCTCCCGGGCTCGCACTGAAGCTTTCTTT. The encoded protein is CASSVSRARTEAFF.

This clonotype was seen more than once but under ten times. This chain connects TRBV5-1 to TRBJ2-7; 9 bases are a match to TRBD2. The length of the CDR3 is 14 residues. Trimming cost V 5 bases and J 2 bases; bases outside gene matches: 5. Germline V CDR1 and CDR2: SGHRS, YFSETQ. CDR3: CASSLASGTYEQYF. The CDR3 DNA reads TGCGCCAGCAGTCTGGCTAGCGGGACCTACGAGCAGTACTTC.

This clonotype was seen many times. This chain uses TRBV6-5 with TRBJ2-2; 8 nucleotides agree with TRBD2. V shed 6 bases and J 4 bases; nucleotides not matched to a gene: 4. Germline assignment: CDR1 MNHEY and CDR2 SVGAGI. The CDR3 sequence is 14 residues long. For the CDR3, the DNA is TGTGCCAGCAGGAGACTAGCGAGCACCGGGGAGCTGTTTTTT. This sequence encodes CASRRLASTGELFF.

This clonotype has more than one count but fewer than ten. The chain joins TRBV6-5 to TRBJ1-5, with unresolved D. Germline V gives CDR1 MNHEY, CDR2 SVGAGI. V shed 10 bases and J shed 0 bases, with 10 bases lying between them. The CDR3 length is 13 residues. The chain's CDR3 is CAKGGDSNQPQHF. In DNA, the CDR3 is TGTGCCAAGGGAGGTGATAGCAATCAGCCCCAGCATTTT.

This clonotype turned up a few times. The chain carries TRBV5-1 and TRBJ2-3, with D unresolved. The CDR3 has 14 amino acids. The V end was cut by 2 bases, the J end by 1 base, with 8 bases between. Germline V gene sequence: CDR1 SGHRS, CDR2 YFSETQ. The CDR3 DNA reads TGCGCCAGCAGCTTTCTAGACCGCACAGATACGCAGTATTTT. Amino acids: CASSFLDRTDTQYF.

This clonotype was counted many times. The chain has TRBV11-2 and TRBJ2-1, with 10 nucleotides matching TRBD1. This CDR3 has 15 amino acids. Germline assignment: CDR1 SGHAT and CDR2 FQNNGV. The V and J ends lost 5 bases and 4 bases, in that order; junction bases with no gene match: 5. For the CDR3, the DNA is TGTGCCAGCAGCGCCGGGACAGGGGCATACAATGAGCAGTTCTTC. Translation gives CASSAGTGAYNEQFF.